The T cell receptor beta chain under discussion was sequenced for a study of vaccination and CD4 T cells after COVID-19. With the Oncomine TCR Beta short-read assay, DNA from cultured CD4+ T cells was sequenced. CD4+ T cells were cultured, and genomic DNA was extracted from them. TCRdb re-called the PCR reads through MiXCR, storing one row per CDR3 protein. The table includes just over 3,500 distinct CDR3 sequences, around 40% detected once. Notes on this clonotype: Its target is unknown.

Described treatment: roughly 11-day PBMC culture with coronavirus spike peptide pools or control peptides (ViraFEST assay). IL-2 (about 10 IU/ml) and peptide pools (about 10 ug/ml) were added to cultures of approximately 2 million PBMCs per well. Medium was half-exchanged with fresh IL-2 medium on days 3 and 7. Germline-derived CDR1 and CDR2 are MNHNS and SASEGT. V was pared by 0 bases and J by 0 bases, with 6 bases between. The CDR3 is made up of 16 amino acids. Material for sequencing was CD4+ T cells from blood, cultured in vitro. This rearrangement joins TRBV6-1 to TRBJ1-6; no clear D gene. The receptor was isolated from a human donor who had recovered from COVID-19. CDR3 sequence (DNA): TGTGCCAGCAGTGAAGCTTACCCCTCCTATAATTCACCCCTCCACTTT. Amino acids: CASSEAYPSYNSPLHF.